This T cell receptor beta chain was profiled in a study of blood T cell repertoires in COVID-19. Study summary: From T cells, B-cell-depleted T cells, or PBMCs came the material, which was cDNA or gDNA.

Data came from immunoSEQ multiplex PCR; TCRdb stores just in-frame clones and leaves some out. The sample records tens of thousands of clones, under 90% being singletons. The receptor was derived from an older woman with acute or convalescent COVID-19. Sequencing input: peripheral blood.

The CDR3 spells CASSVGDSYNEQFF. CDR3 nucleotides: TGTGCCAGCAGCGTAGGGGACAGCTACAATGAGCAGTTCTTC. This chain joins TRBV9 and TRBJ2-1, with TRBD1 identical over 7 bases. Looked up from germline, CDR1 is SGDLS and CDR2 is YYNGEE. This CDR3 spans 14 amino acids. After removal of 0 bases from V and 3 bases from J, the junction contained 0 bases not matched to a gene.